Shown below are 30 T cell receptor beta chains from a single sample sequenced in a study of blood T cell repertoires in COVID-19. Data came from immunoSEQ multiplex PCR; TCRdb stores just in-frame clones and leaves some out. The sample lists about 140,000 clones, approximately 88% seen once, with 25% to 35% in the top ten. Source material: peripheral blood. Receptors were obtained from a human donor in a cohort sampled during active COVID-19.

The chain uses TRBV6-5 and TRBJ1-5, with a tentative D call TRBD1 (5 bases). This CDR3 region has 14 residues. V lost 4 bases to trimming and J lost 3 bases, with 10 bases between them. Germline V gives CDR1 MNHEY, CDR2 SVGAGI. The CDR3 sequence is CASSFQGPNQPQHF. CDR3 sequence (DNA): TGTGCCAGCAGTTTTCAGGGTCCCAATCAGCCCCAGCATTTT.

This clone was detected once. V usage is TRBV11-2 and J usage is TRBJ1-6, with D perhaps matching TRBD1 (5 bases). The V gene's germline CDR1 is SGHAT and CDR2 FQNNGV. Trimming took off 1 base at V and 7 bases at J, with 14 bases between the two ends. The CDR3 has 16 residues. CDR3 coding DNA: TGTGCCAGCAGCTTAGTCGGGGGTTGGACAAATTCACCCCTCCACTTT. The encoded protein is CASSLVGGWTNSPLHF.

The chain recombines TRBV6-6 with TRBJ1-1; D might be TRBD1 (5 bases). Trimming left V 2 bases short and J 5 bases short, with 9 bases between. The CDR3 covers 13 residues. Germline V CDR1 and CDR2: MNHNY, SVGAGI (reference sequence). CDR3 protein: CASSYRAGTEAFF. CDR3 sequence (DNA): TGTGCCAGCAGTTACAGGGCAGGGACTGAAGCTTTCTTT.

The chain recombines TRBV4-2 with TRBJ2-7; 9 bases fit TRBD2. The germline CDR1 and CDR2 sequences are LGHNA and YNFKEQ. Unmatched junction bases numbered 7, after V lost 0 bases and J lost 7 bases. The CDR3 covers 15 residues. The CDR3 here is CASSQDAGGPGEQYF. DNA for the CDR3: TGTGCCAGCAGCCAAGATGCGGGGGGGCCGGGTGAGCAGTACTTC.

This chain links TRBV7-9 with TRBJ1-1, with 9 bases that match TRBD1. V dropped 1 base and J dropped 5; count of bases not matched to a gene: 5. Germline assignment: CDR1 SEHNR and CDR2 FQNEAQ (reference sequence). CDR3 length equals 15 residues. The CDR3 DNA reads TGTGCCAGCAGCTTAGGGACAGGGGAGAGGACTGAAGCTTTCTTT. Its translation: CASSLGTGERTEAFF.

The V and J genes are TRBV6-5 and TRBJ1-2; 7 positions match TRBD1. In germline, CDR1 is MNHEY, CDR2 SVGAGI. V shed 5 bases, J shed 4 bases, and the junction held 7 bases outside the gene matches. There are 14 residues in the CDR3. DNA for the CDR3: TGTGCCAGCAGTCGGACAGGACCATTCTATGGCTACACCTTC. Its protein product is CASSRTGPFYGYTF.

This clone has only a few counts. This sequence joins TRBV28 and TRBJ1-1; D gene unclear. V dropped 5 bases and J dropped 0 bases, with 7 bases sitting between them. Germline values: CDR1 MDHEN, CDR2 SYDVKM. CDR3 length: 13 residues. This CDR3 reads CASSRRVNTEAFF. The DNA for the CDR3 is TGTGCCAGCAGTCGGAGGGTGAACACTGAAGCTTTCTTT.

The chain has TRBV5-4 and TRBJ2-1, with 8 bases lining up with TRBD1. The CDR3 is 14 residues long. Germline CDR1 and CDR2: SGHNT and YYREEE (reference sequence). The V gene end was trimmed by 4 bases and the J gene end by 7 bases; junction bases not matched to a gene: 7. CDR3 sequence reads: CASSLDREENEQFF. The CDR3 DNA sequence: TGTGCCAGCAGCCTGGACAGGGAAGAAAATGAGCAGTTCTTC.

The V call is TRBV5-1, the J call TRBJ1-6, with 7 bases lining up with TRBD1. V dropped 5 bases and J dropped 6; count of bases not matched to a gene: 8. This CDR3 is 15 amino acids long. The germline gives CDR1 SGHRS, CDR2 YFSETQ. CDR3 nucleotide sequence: TGCGCCAGCAGTAACAGGGGAATCGGTAATTCACCCCTCCACTTT. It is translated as CASSNRGIGNSPLHF.

CDR3 loop: CASSVWGGDEKLFF. The CDR3 bases are TGTGCCAGTAGCGTCTGGGGGGGCGACGAAAAACTGTTTTTT. This chain joins TRBV19 and TRBJ1-4; the D gene is possibly TRBD1 (6 bases). Germline-derived CDR1 and CDR2 are LNHDA and SQIVND (reference sequence). Trimming removed 6 bases at V and 8 bases at J, with 16 bases between. The CDR3 totals 14 residues.

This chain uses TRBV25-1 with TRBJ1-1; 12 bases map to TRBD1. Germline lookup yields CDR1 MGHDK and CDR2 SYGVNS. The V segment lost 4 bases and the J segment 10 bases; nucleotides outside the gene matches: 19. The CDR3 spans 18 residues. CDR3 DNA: TGTGCCAGCAGTGCCCTCCTTATTCCGGGACAGGGGGCCATGGGAGCTTTCTTT. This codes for CASSALLIPGQGAMGAFF.

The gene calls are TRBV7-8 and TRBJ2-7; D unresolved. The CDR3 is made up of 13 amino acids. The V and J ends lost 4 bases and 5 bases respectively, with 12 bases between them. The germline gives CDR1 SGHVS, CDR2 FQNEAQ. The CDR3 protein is CASSSREANEQYF. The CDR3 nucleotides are TGTGCCAGCAGCTCAAGAGAAGCGAACGAGCAGTACTTC.

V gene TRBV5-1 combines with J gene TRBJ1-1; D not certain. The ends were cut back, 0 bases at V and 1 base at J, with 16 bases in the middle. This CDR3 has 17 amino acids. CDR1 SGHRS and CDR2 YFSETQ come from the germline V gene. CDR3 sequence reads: CASSLGGLAGANTEAFF. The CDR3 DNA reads TGCGCCAGCAGCTTGGGCGGGTTGGCCGGAGCGAACACTGAAGCTTTCTTT.

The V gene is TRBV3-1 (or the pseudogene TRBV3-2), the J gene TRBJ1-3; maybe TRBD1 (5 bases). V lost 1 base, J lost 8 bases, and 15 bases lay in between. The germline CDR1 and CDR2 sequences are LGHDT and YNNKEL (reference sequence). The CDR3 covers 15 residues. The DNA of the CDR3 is TGTGCCAGCAGCCAAGGATGGGGTAGGGGCGACACCATATATTTT. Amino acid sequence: CASSQGWGRGDTIYF.

This chain's CDR3 is CACSERGNTGELFF. CDR3 sequence (DNA): TGTGCCTGTTCCGAGCGGGGGAACACCGGGGAGCTGTTTTTT. The rearrangement joins TRBV30 to TRBJ2-2, with 7 positions matching TRBD2. The CDR3 sequence is 14 residues long. V was clipped by 6 bases and J by 1 base; unmatched bases: 5. The germline gives CDR1 GTSNPN, CDR2 SVGIG (reference sequence).

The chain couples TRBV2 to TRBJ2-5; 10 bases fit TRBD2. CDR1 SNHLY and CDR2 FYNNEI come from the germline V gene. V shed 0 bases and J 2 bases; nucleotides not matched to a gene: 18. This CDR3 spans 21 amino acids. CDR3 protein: CASSEAGWLSSGGTLQETQYF. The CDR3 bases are TGTGCCAGCAGTGAAGCTGGGTGGCTGAGTAGCGGGGGGACACTACAAGAGACCCAGTACTTC.

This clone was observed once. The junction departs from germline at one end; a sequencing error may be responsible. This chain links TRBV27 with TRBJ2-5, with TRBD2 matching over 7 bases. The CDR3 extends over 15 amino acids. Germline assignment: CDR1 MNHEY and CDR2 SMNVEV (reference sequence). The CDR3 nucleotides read TGTGCCAGCAGTTTTATCGGGGGGACTAAAGACACCCAGTACTTC. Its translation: CASSFIGGTKDTQYF.

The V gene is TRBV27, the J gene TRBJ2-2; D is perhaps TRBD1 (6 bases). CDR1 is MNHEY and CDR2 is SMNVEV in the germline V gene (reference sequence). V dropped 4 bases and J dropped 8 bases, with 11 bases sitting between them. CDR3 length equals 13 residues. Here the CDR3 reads CASSSSGQGELFF. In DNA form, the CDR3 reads TGTGCCAGCAGTTCGTCAGGACAGGGGGAGCTGTTTTTT.

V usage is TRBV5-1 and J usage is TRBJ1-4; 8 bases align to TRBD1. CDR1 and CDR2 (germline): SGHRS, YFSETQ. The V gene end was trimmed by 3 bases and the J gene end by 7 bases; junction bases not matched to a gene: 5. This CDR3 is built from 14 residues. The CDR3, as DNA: TGCGCCAGCAGCTCGGGACAGGAGGCTGAAAAACTGTTTTTT. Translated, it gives CASSSGQEAEKLFF.

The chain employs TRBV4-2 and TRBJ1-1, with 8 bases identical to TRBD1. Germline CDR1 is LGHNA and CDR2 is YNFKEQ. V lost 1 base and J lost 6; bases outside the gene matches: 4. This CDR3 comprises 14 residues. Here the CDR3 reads CASSQGQGRPEAFF. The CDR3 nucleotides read TGTGCCAGCAGCCAAGGACAGGGGCGGCCTGAAGCTTTCTTT.

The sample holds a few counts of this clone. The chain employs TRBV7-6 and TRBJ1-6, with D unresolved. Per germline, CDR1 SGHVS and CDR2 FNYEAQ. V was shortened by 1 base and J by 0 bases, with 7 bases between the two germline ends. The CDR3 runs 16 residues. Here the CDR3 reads CASSLESGSYNSPLHF. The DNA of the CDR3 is TGTGCCAGCAGCTTAGAGTCCGGCTCCTATAATTCACCCCTCCACTTT.

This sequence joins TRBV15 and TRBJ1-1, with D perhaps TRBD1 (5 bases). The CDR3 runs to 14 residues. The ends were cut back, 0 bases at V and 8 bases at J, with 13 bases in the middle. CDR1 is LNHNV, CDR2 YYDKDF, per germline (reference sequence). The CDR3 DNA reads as TGTGCCACCAGCAGAGAGCGGGGGGGTTACGAAGCTTTCTTT. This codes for CATSRERGGYEAFF.

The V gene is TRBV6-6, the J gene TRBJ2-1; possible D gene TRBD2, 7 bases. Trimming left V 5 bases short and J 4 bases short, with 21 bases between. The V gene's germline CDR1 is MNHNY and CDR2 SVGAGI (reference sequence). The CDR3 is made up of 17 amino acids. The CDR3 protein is CASSPRGGLGPYNEQFF. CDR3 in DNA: TGTGCCAGCAGTCCGAGGGGGGGACTCGGGCCTTACAATGAGCAGTTCTTC.

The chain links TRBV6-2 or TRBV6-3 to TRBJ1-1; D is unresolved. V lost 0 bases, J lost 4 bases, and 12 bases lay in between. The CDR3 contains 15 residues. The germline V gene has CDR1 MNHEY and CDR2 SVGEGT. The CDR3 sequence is CASSYSNQRGTEAFF. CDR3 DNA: TGTGCCAGCAGTTACTCCAACCAGCGGGGCACTGAAGCTTTCTTT.

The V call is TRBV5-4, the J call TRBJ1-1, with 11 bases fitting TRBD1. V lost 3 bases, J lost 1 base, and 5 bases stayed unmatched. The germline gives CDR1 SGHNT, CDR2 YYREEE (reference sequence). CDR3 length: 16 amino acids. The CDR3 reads CASSYGTGGRNTEAFF. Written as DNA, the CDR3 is TGTGCCAGCAGCTATGGGACAGGGGGTCGGAACACTGAAGCTTTCTTT.

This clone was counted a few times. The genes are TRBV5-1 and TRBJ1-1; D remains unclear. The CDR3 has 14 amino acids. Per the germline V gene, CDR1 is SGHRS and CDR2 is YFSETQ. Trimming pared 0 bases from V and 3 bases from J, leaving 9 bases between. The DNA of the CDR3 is TGCGCCAGCAGCTTGGGTTTTATCCACACTGAAGCTTTCTTT. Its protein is CASSLGFIHTEAFF. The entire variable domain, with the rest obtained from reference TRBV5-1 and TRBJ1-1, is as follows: KAGVTQTPRYLIKTRGQQVTLSCSPISGHRSVSWYQQTPGQGLQFLFEYFSETQRNKGNFPGRFSGRQFSNSRSEMNVSTLELGDSALYLCASSLGFIHTEAFFGQGTRLTVV.

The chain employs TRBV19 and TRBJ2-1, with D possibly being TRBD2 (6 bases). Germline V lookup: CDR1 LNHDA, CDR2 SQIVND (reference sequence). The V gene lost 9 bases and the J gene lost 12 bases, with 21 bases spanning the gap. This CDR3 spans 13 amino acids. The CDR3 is CASARDFHSGQFF. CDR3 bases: TGTGCCAGCGCCCGGGACTTCCATTCGGGGCAGTTCTTC. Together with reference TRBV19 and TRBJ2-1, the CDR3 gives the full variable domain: DGGITQSPKYLFRKEGQNVTLSCEQNLNHDAMYWYRQDPGQGLRLIYYSQIVNDFQKGDIAEGYSVSREKKESFPLTVTSAQKNPTAFYLCASARDFHSGQFFGPGTRLTVL.

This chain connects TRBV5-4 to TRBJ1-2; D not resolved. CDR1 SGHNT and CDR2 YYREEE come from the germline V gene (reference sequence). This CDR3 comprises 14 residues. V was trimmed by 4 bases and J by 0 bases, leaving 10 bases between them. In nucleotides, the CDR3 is TGTGCCAGCAGCCCTACAGAGTCTAACTATGGCTACACCTTC. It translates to CASSPTESNYGYTF.

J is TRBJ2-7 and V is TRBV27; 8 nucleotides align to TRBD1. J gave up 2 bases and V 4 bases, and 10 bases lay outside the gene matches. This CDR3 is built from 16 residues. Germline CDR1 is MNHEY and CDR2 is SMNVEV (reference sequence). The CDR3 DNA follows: TGTGCCAGCAGTTGGGGTCCGACAGGGGATACCTACGAGCAGTACTTC. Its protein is CASSWGPTGDTYEQYF.

CDR3 nucleotide sequence: TGCGCCAGCAGCCAAGATCGGGGACAGGGAAGATACGAGCAGTACTTC. It is translated as CASSQDRGQGRYEQYF. V usage is TRBV4-3 and J usage is TRBJ2-7; the match to TRBD1 covers 9 bases. Per germline, CDR1 LGHNA and CDR2 YSLEER. J gave up 4 bases and V 0 bases, and 7 bases lay outside the gene matches. The CDR3 extends over 16 amino acids.